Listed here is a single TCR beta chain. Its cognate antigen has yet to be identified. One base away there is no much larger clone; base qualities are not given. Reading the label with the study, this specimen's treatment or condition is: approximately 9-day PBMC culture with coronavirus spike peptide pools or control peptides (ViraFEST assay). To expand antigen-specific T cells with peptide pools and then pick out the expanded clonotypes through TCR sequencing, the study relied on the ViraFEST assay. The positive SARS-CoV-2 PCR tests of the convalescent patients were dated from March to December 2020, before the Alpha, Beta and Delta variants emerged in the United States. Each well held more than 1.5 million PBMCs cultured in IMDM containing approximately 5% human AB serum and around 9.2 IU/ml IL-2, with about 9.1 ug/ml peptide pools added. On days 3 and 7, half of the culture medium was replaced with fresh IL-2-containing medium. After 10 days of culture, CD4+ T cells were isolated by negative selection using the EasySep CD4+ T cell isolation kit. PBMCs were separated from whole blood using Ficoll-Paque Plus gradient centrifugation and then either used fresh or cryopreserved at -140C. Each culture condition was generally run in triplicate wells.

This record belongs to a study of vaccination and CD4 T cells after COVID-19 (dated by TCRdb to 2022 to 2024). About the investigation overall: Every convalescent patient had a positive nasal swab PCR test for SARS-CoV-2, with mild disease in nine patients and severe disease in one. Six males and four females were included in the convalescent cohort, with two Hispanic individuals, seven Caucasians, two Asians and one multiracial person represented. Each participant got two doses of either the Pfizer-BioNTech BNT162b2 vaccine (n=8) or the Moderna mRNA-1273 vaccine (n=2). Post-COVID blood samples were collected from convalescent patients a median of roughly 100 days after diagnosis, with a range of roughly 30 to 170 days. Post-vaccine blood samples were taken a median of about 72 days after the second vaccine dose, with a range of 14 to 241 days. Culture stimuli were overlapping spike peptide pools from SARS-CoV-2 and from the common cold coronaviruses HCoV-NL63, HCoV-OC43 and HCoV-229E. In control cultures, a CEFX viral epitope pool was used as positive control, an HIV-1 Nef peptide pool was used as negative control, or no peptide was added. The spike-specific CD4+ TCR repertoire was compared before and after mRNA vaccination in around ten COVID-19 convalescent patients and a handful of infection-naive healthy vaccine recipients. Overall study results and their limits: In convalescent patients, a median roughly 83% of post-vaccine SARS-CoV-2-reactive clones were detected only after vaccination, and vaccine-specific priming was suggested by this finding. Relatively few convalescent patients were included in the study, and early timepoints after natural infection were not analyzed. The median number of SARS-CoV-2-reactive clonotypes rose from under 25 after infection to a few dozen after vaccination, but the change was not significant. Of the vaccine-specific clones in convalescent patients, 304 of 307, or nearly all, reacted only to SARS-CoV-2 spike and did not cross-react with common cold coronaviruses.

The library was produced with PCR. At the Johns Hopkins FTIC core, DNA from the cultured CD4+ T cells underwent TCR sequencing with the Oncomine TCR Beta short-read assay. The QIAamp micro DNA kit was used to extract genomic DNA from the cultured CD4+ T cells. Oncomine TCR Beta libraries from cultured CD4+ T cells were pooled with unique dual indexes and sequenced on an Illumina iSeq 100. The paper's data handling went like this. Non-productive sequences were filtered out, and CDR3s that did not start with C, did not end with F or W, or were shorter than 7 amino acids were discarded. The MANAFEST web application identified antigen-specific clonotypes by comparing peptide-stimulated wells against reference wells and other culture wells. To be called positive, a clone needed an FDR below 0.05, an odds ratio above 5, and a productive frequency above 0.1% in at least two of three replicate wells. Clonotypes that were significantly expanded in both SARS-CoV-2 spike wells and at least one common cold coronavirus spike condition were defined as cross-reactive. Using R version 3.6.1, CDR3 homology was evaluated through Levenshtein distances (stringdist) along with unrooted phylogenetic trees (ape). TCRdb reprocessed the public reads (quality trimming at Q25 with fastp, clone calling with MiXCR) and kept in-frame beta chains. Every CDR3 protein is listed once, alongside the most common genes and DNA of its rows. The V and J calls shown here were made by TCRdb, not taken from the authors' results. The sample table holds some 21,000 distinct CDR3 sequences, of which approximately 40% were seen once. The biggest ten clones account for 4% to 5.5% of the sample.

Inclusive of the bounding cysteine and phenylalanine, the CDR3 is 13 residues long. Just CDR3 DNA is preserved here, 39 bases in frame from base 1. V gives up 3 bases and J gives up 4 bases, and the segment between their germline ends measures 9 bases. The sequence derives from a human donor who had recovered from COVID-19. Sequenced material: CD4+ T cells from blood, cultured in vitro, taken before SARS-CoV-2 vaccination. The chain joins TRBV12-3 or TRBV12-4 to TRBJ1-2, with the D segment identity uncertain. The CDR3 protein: CASSLIFGYGYTF. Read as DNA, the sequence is TGTGCCAGCAGTTTGATCTTCGGCTATGGCTACACCTTC.